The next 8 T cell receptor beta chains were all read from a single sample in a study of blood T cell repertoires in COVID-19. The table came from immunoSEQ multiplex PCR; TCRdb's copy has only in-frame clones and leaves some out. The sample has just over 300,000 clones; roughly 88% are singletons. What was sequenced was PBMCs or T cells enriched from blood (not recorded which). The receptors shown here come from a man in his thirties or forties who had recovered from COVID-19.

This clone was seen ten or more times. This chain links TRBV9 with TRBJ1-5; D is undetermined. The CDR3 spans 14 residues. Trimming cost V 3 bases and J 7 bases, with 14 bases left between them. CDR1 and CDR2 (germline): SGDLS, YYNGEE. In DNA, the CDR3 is TGTGCCAGCAGCGAGACACCTTCGGGACAGCCCCAGCATTTT. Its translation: CASSETPSGQPQHF.

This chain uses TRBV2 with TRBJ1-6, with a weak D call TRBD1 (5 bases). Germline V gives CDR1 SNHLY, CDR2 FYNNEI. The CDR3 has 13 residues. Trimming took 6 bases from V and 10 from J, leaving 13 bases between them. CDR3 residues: CASRDIALSPLHF. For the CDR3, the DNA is TGTGCCAGCAGGGACATTGCGTTATCACCCCTCCACTTT.

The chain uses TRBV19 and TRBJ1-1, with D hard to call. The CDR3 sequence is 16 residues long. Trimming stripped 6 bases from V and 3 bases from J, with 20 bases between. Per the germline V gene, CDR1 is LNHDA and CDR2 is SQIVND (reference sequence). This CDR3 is CASSPGLNIRDTEAFF. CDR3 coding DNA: TGTGCCAGTAGCCCCGGACTGAATATTAGGGACACTGAAGCTTTCTTT.

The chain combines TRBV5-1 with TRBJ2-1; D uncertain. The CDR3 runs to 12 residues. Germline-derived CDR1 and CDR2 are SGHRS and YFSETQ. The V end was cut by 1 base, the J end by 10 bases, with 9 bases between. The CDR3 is CASSLTPWEQFF. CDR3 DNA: TGCGCCAGCAGCTTGACACCTTGGGAGCAGTTCTTC. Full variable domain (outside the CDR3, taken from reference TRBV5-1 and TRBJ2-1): KAGVTQTPRYLIKTRGQQVTLSCSPISGHRSVSWYQQTPGQGLQFLFEYFSETQRNKGNFPGRFSGRQFSNSRSEMNVSTLELGDSALYLCASSLTPWEQFFGPGTRLTVL.

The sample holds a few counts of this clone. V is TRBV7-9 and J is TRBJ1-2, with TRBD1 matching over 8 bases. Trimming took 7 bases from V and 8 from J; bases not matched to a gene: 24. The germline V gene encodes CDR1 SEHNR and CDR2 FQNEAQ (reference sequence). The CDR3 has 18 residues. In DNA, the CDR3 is TGTGCCAGCACAGACGAAAGACAGGGGCCGTCTCGCTTGCGGGGCTACACCTTC. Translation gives CASTDERQGPSRLRGYTF.

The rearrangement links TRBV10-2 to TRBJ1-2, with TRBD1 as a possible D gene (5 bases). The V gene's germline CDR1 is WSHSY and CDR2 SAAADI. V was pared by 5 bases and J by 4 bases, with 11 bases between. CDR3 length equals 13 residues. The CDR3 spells CASSPGKGYGYTF. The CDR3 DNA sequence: TGCGCCAGCAGTCCAGGGAAGGGCTATGGCTACACCTTC.

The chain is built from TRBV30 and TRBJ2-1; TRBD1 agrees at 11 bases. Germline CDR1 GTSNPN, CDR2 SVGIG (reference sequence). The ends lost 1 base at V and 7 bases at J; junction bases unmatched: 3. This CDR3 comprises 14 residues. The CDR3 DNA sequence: TGTGCCTGGAGTGGTGGACAGGGGGCAAATGAGCAGTTCTTC. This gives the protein CAWSGGQGANEQFF.

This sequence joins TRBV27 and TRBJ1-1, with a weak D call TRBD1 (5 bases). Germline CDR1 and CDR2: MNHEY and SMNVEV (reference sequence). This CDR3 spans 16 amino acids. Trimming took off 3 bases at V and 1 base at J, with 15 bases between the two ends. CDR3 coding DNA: TGTGCCAGCAGTTTGCGGGGACTTACACGGAACACTGAAGCTTTCTTT. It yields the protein CASSLRGLTRNTEAFF.